This T cell receptor beta chain emerged from a study of OX40 agonist ivuxolimab in advanced cancers. Turning to the overall study: Ivuxolimab, which targeted the costimulatory receptor OX40 (CD134), was an agonistic, fully human IgG2 monoclonal antibody. Intravenous ivuxolimab was administered to patients every 2 weeks at six dose levels: 0.01, 0.1, 0.3, 1.5, 3 and 10 mg/kg. Among the roughly 50 dose-escalation patients, around 19 had hepatocellular carcinoma, around 15 melanoma, 9 renal cell carcinoma and 9 head and neck cancer. The dose-escalation cohort was over 70% male with a mean age of approximately 60 years, ranging from roughly 23 to 80. Prior anti-PD-1, anti-PD-L1 or anti-CTLA-4 therapy was permitted, and 35% to 40% of dose-escalation patients had received checkpoint inhibitors. Partial responses occurred in three dose-escalation patients: two with cutaneous melanoma and one with hepatocellular carcinoma. Peripheral TCRbeta sequencing aimed to test whether ivuxolimab altered TCR sequence diversity and caused clonal T-cell expansion. The paper describes the monotherapy dose-escalation part (N of about 57 patients) of the phase I trial of ivuxolimab.

Paper-wide results and their limitations: Low levels of normalized T-cell clonal expansion were also shown by some nonresponding patients. In the 0.1-3.0 mg/kg groups, partial responders had among the lowest normalized peripheral clonal expansion, particularly in CD8+ T cells. Antigen specificity was not determined for the clonally expanded peripheral T cells. At doses of 0.1 to 3.0 mg/kg, clonal expansion of both CD4+ and CD8+ T cells in blood was seen between baseline and week 6. After ivuxolimab, CD8+ T cells had more expanded clones than CD4+ T cells on average.

The trial excluded patients who had a history of autoimmune disease or who were on systemic immunosuppression. In every dose cohort, peripheral blood was drawn for TCR sequencing at baseline, cycle 4 day 1, and cycle 7 day 1. Samples came from an open-label, multicenter, first-in-human phase I dose-escalation trial of ivuxolimab. Adults with locally advanced or metastatic melanoma, renal cell carcinoma, hepatocellular carcinoma or head and neck squamous cell carcinoma were enrolled in the trial. CD4+ and CD8+ T cells were sorted separately from peripheral blood before TCR sequencing. Comment on this clone: Its antigen has not been determined. Base qualities are missing; no much larger clone stands one base away.

For sequencing of the TCRbeta CDR3 region, genomic DNA was extracted from the sorted cells. The immunoSEQ Assay was used for sequencing of TCRbeta CDR3 regions. As stored in TCRdb, this immuneACCESS dataset retains in-frame rearrangements with V and J assigned. A fraction of the clones does not appear; measured against another copy, unresolved V genes explain less than half of the discrepancy, and the remainder lacks a known reason. In all, the sample holds about 77,000 clones, and roughly 80% of those were seen once. The top ten clones comprise 4.6% of the sample. The TCR sequence derives from an adult with an advanced solid tumor such as melanoma, head and neck, liver or kidney cancer. The sequencing here drew on CD4+ or CD8+ T cells sorted from blood, taken in a trial of the OX40 agonist ivuxolimab.

The nucleotide sequence is given as TGTGCCAGCAGCAACCGGGACCCCGATGGCTACACCTTC. This sequence encodes CASSNRDPDGYTF. The chain links TRBV7-9 with TRBJ1-2, and perhaps TRBD1 as D gene, on 5 matching bases. The CDR3 contains 13 residues, cysteine and phenylalanine counted. The only DNA kept is the CDR3, 39 bases in frame from the first base. V is cut by 5 bases and J by 6 bases, and the space between the germline ends is 13 bases. The germline V gene (reference sequence) sets CDR1 to SEHNR and CDR2 to FQNEAQ.